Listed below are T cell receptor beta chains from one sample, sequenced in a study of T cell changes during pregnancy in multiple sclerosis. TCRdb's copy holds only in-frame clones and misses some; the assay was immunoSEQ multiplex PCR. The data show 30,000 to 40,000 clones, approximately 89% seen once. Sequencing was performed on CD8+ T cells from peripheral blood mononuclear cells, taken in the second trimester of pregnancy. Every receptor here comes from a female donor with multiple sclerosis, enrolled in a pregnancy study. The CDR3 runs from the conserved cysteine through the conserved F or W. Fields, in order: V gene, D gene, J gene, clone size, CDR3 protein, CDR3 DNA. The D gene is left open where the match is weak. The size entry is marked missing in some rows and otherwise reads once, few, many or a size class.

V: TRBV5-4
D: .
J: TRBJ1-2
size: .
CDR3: CASSLAPGLNYGYTF
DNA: TGTGCCAGCAGCTTGGCGCCAGGGCTAAACTATGGCTACACCTTC

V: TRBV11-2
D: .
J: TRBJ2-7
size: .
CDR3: CASSLSRGVFYEQYF
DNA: TGTGCCAGCAGCTTAAGCAGGGGAGTCTTCTACGAGCAGTACTTC

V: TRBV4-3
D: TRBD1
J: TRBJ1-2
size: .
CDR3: CASSQDPTGITYGYTF
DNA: TGCGCCAGCAGCCAAGATCCGACAGGGATAACCTATGGCTACACCTTC

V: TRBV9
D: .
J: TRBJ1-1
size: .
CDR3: CASSVQGLPMNTEAFF
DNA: TGTGCCAGCAGCGTTCAGGGGCTACCAATGAACACTGAAGCTTTCTTT

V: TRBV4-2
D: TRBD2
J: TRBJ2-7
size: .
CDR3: CASSPYLAGGGEQYF
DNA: TGTGCCAGCAGCCCGTACCTAGCGGGAGGTGGTGAGCAGTACTTC

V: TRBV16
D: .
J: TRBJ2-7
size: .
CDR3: CASTFAPGYEQYF
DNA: TGTGCCAGCACCTTCGCCCCCGGCTACGAGCAGTACTTC

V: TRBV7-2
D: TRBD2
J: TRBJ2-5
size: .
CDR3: CASTGGTLASGSWTQYF
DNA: TGTGCCAGCACCGGAGGGACCTTAGCTAGCGGGAGTTGGACCCAGTACTTC

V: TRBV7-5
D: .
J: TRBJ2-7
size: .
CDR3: CAITDQGEMYEQYF
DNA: TGTGCCATAACCGACCAGGGCGAGATGTACGAGCAGTACTTC

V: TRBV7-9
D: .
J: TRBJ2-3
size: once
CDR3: CASSSPRDLSTDTQYF
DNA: TGTGCCAGCAGCTCCCCACGGGACTTAAGCACAGATACGCAGTATTTT

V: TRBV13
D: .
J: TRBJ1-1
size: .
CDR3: CASSAGAGSVEAFF
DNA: TGTGCCAGCAGCGCTGGAGCAGGGTCGGTTGAAGCTTTCTTT

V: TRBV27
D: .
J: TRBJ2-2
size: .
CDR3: CASSTTGHPRTGELFF
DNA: TGTGCCAGCAGTACGACAGGCCACCCGAGGACCGGGGAGCTGTTTTTT

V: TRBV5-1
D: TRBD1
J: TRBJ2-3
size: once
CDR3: CASRTDRGLPDTQYF
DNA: TGCGCCAGCAGGACGGACAGGGGGCTTCCAGATACGCAGTATTTT

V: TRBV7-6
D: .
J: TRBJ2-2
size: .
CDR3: CASSGGAGENTGELFF
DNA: TGTGCCAGCAGCGGGGGGGCAGGGGAGAACACCGGGGAGCTGTTTTTT

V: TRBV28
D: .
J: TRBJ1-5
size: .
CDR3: CASSFQDQPQHF
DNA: TGTGCCAGCAGTTTCCAGGATCAGCCCCAGCATTTT

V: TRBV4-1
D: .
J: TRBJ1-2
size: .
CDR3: CASSQVDSNYGYTF
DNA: TGCGCCAGCAGCCAAGTAGACAGTAACTATGGCTACACCTTC

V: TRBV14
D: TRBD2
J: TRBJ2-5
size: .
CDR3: CASSPGLAGGRETQYF
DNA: TGTGCCAGCAGCCCCGGACTAGCGGGAGGGAGAGAGACCCAGTACTTC

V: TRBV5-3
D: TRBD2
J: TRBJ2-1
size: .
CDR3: CARSLVNGLATLRANNEQFF
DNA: TGTGCCAGAAGCTTGGTTAACGGACTAGCGACCCTAAGGGCAAACAATGAGCAGTTCTTC

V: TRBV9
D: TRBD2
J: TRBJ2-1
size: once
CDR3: CASSVGSGGGESEQFF
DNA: TGTGCCAGCAGCGTAGGATCCGGGGGAGGGGAAAGTGAGCAGTTCTTC

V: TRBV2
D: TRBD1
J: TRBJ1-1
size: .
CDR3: CASRATGLGAFF
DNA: TGTGCCAGCAGGGCGACAGGGCTGGGGGCTTTCTTT

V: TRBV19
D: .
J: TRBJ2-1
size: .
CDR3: CASSILSAGYNEQFF
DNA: TGTGCCAGTAGTATATTGTCGGCGGGGTACAATGAGCAGTTCTTC

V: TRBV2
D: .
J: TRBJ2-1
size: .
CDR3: CASSDKRVGYNEQFF
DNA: TGTGCCAGCAGTGATAAGAGGGTGGGGTACAATGAGCAGTTCTTC

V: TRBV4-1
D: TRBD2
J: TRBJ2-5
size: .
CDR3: CASSPSLSGGDQETQYF
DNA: TGCGCCAGCAGCCCCAGCCTATCGGGAGGCGATCAAGAGACCCAGTACTTC

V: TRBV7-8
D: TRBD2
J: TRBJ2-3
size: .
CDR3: CASSPTSASTDTQYF
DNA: TGTGCCAGCAGCCCGACTAGCGCTAGCACAGATACGCAGTATTTT

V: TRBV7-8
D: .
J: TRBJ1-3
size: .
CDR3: CASSHSRGGQLAGNTIYF
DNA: TGTGCCAGCAGCCACTCTCGGGGGGGACAACTGGCTGGAAACACCATATATTTT

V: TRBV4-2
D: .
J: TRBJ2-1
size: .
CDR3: CASSQVPLLTSGDNEQFF
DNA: TGTGCCAGCAGCCAAGTTCCCCTTTTAACCAGCGGAGACAATGAGCAGTTCTTC

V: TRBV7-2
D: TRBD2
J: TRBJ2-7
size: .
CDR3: CASRTSGRVEQYF
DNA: TGTGCCAGCAGAACTAGCGGGAGGGTCGAGCAGTACTTC

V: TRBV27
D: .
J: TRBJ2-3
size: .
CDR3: CASRSGFWDTQYF
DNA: TGTGCCAGCAGGTCAGGGTTTTGGGATACGCAGTATTTT

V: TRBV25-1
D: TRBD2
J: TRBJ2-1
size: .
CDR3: CASRRSGSGEQFF
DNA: TGTGCCAGCAGGCGCAGCGGGAGCGGTGAGCAGTTCTTC